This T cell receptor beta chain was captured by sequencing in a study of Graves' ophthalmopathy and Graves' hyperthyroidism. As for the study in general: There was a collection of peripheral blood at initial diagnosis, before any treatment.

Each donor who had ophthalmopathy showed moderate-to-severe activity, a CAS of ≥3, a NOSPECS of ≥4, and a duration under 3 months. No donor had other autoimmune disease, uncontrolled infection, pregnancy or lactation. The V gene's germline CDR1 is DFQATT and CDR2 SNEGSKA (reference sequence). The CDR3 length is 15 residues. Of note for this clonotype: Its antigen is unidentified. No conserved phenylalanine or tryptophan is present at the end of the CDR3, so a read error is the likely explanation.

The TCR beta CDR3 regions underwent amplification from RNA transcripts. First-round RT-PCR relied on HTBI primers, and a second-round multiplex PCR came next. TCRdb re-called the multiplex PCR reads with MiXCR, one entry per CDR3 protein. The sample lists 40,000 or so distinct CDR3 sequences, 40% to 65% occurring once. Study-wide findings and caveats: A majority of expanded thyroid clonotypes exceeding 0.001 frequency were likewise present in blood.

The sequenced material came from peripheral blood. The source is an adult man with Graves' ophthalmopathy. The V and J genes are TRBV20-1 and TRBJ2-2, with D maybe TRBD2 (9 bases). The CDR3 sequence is CSARLADRDTGELFV. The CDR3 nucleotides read TGCAGCGCTAGACTAGCGGACAGGGACACCGGGGAGCTGTTTGTT.